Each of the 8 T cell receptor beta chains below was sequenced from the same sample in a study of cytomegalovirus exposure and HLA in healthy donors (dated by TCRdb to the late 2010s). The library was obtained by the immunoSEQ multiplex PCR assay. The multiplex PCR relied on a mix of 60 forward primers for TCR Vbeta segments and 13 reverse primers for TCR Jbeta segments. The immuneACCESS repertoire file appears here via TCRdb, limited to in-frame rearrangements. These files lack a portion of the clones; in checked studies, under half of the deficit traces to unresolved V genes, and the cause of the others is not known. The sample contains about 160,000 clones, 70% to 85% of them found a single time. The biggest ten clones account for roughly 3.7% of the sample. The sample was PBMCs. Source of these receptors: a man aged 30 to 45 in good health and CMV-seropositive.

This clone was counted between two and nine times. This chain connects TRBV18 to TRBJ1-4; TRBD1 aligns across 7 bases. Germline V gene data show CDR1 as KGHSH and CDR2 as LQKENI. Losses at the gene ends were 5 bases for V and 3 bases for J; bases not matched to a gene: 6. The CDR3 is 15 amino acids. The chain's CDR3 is CASSSSDRPNEKLFF. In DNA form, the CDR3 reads TGTGCCAGCTCATCGTCGGACAGGCCTAATGAAAAACTGTTTTTT.

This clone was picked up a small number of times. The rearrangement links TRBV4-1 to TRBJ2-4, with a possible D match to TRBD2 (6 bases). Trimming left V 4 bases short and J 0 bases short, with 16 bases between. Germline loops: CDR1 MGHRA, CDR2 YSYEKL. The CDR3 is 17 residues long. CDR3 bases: TGCGCCAGCAGCCGTATACCTGCGGGGATAGCCAAAAACATTCAGTACTTC. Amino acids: CASSRIPAGIAKNIQYF.

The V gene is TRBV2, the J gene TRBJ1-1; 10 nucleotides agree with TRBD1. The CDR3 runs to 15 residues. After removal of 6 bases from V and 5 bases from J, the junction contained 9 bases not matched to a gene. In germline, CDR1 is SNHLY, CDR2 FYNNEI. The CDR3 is CASSRGDRGGTEAFF. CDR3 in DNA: TGTGCCAGCAGCCGGGGGGACAGGGGTGGTACTGAAGCTTTCTTT.

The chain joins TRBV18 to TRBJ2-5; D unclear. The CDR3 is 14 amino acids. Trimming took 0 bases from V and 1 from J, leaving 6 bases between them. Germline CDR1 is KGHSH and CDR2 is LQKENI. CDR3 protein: CASSPPRPQETQYF. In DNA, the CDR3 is TGTGCCAGCTCACCACCGAGGCCCCAAGAGACCCAGTACTTC.

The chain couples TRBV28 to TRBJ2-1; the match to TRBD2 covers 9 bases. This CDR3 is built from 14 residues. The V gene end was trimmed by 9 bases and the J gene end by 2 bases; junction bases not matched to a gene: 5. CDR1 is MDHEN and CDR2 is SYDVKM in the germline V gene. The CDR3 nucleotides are TGTGCCAGTGGAAGCGGGGGGACCTACAATGAGCAGTTCTTC. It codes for CASGSGGTYNEQFF.

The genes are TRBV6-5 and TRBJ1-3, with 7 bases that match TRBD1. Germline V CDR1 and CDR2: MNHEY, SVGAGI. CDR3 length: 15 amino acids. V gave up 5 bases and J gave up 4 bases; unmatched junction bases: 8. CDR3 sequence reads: CASSGRGVSGNTIYF. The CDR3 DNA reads TGTGCCAGCAGTGGCAGGGGGGTCTCGGGAAACACCATATATTTT.

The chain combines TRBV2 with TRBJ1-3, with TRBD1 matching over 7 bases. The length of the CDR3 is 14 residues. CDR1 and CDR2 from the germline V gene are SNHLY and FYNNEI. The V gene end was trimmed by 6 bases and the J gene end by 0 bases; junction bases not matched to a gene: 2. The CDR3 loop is CASRDRTSGNTIYF. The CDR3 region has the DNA TGTGCCAGCAGGGACAGGACCTCTGGAAACACCATATATTTT.

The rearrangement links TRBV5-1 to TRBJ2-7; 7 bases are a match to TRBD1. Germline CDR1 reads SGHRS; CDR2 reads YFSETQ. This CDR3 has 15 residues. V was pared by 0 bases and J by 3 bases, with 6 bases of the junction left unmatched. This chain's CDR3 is CASSLGGTAIYEQYF. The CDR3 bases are TGCGCCAGCAGCTTGGGAGGGACAGCAATCTACGAGCAGTACTTC.